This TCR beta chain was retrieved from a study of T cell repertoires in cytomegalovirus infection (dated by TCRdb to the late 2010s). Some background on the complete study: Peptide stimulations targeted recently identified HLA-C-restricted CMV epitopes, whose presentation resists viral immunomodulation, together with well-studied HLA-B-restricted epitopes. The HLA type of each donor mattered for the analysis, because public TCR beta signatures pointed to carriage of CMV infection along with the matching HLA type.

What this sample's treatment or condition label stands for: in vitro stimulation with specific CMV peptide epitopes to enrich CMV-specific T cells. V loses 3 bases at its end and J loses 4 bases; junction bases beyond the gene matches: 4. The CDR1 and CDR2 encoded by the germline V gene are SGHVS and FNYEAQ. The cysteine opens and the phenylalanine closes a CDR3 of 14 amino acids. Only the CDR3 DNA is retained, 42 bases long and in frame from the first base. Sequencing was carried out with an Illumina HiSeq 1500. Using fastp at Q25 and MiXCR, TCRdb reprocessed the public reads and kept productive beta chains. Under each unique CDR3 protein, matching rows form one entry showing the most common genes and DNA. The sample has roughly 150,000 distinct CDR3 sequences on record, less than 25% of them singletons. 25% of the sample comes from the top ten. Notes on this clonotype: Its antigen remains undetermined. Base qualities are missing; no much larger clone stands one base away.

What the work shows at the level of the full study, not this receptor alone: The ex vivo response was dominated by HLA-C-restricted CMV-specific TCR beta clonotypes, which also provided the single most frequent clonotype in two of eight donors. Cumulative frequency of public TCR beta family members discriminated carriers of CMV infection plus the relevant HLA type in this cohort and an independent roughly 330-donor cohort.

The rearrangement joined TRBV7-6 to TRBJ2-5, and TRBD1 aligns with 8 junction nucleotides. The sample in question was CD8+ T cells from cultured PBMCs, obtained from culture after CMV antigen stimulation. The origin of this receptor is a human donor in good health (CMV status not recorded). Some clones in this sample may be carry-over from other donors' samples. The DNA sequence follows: TGTGCCAGCAGCTTGCCAGACAGGGGAGAGACCCAGTACTTC. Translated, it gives CASSLPDRGETQYF.